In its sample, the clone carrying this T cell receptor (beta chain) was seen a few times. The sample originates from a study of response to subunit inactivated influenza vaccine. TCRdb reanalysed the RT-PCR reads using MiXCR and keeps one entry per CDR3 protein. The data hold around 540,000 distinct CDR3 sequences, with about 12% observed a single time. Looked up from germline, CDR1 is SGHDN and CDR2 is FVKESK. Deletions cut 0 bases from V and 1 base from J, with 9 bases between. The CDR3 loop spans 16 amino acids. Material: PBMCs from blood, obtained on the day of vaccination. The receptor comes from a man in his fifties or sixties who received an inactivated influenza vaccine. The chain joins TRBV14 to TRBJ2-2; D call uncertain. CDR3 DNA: TGTGCCAGCAGCCAAGATCAAGCGCTGAACACCGGGGAGCTGTTTTTT. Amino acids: CASSQDQALNTGELFF. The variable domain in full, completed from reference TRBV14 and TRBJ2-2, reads EAGVTQFPSHSVIEKGQTVTLRCDPISGHDNLYWYRRVMGKEIKFLLHFVKESKQDESGMPNNRFLAERTGGTYSTLKVQPAELEDSGVYFCASSQDQALNTGELFFGEGSRLTVL.